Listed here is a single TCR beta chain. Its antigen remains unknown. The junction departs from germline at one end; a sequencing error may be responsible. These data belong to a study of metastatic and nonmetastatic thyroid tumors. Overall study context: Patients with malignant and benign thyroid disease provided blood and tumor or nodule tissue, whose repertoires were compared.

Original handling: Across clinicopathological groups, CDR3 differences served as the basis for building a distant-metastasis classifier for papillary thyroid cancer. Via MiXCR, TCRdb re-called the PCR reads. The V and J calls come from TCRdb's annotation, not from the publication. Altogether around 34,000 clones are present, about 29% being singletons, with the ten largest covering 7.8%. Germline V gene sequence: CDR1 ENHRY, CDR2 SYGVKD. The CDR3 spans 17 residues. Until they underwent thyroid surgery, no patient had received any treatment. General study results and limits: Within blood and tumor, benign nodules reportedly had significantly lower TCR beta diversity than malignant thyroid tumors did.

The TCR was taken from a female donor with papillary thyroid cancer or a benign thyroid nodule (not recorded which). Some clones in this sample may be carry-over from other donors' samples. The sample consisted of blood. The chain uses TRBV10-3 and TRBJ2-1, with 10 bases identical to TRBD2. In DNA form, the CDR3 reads TGTTCCATCCGTCCAGCGGGGGGGGTAAGCTCCTACAATGAGCAGTTCTTC. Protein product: CSIRPAGGVSSYNEQFF.